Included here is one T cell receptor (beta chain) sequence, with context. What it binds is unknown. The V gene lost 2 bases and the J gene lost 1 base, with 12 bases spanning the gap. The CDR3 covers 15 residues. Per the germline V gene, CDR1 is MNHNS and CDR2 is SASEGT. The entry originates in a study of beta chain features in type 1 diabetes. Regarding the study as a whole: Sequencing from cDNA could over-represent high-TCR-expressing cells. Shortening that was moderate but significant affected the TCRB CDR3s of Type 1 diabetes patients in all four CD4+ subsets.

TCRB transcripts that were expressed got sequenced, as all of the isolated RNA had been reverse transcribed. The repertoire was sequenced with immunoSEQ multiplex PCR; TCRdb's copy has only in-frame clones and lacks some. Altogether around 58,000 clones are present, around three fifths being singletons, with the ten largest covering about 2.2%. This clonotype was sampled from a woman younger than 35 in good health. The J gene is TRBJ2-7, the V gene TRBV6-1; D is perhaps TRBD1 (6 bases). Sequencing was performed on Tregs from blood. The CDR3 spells CASSERTVMSYEQYF. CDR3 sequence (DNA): TGTGCCAGCAGTGAAAGGACAGTCATGTCCTACGAGCAGTACTTC.